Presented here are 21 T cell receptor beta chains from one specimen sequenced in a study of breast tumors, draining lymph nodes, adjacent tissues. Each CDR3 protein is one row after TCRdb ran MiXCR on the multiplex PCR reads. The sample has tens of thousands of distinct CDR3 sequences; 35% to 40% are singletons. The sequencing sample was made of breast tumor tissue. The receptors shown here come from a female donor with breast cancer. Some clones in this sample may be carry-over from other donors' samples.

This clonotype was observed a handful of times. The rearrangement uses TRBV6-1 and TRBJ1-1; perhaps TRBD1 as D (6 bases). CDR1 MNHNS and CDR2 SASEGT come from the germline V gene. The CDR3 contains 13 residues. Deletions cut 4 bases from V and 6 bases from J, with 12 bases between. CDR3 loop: CASSVGSGAEAFF. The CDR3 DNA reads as TGTGCCAGCAGTGTGGGCTCAGGGGCTGAAGCTTTCTTT.

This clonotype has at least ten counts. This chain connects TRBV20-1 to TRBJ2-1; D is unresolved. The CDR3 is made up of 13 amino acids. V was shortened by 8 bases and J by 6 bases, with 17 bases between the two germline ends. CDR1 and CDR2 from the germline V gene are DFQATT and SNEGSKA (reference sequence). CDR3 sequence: CSTTLDRLNEQFF. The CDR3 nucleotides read TGCAGTACCACGTTGGACCGACTCAATGAGCAGTTCTTC.

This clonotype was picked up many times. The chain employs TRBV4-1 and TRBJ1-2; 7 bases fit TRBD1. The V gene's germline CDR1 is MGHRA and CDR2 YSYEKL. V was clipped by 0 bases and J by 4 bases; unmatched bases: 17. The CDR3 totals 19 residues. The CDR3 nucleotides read TGCGCCAGCAGCCAAGATCCTTTATCACGGGACAGAAATACCTATGGCTACACCTTC. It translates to CASSQDPLSRDRNTYGYTF.

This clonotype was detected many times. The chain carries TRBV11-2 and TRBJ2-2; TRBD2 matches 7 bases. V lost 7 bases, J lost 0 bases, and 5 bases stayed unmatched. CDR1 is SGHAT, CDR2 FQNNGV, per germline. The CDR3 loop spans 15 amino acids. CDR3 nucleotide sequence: TGTGCCAGCACTCTCAGCGGGACGAACACCGGGGAGCTGTTTTTT. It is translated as CASTLSGTNTGELFF.

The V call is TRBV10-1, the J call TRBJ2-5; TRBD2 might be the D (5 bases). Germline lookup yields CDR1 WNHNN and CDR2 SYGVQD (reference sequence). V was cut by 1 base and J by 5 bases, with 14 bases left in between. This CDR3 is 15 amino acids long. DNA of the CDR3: TGCGCCAGCAGTGAGTACCGGGGTTCCGAGGAGACCCAGTACTTC. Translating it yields CASSEYRGSEETQYF.

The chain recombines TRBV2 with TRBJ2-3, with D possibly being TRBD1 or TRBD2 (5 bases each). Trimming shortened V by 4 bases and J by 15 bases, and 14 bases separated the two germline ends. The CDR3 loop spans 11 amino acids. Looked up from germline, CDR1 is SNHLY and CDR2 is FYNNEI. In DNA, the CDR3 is TGTGCCAGCAGTGTAGAGGGACGGAATTATTTT. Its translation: CASSVEGRNYF.

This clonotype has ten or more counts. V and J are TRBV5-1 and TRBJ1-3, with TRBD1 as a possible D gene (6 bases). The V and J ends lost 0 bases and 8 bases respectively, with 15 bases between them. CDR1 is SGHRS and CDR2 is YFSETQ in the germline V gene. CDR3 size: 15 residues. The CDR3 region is CASSLAGGATDTIYF. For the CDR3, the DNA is TGCGCCAGCAGCTTGGCTGGGGGGGCCACGGACACCATATATTTT.

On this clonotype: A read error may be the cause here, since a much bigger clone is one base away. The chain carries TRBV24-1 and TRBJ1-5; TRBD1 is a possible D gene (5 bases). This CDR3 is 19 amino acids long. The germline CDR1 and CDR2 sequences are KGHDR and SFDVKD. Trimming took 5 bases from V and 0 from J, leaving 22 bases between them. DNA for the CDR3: TGTGCCACCAGTGGTCCCCCCGGGACCTTCCCTTATAGCAATCAGCCCCAGCATTTT. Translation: CATSGPPGTFPYSNQPQHF.

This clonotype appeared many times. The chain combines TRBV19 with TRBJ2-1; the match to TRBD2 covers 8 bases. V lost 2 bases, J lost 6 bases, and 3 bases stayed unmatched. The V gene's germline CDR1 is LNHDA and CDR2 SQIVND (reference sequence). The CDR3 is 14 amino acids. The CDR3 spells CASSIQGTSNEQFF. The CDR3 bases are TGTGCCAGTAGTATACAGGGGACTAGCAATGAGCAGTTCTTC.

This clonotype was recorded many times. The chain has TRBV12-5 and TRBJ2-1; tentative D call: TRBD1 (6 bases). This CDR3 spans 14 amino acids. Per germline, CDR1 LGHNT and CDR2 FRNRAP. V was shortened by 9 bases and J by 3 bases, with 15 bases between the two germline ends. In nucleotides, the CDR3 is TGTGCTAGCGAAAGGGGGACCTACTACAATGAGCAGTTCTTC. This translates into CASERGTYYNEQFF.

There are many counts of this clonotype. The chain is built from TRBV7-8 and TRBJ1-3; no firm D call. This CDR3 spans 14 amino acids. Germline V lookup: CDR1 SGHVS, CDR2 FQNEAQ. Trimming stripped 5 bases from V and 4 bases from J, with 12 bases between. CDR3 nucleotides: TGTGCCAGCAGCACGCGCATTGGGGGAAACACCATATATTTT. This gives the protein CASSTRIGGNTIYF.

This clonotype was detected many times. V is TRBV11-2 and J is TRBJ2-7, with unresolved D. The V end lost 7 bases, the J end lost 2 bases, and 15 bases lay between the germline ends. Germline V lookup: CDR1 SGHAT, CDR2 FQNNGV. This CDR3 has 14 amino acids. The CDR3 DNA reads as TGTGCCAGCACCACGGTCGACAATCCCTACGAGCAGTACTTC. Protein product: CASTTVDNPYEQYF. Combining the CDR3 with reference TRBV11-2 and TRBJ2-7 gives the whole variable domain EAGVAQSPRYKIIEKRQSVAFWCNPISGHATLYWYQQILGQGPKLLIQFQNNGVVDDSQLPKDRFSAERLKGVDSTLKIQPAKLEDSAVYLCASTTVDNPYEQYFGPGTRLTVT.

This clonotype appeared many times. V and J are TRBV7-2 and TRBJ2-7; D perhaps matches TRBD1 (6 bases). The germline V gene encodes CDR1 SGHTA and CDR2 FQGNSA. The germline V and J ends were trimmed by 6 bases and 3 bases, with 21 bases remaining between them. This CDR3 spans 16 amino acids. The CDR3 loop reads CASSRDPGHRIYEQYF. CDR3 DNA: TGTGCCAGCAGTCGAGACCCGGGACATCGGATCTACGAGCAGTACTTC.

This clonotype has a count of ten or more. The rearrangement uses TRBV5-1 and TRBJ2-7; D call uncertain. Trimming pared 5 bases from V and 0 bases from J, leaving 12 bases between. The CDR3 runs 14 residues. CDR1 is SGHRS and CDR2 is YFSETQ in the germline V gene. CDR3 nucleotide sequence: TGCGCCAGCAGACGCGAGACGCACTCCTACGAGCAGTACTTC. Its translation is CASRRETHSYEQYF.

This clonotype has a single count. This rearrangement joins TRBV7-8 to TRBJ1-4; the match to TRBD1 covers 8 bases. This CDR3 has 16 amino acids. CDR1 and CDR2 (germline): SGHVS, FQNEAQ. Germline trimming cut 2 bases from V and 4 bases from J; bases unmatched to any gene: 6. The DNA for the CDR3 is TGTGCCAGCAGCTTAACCCCACAGGGGGTTAATGAAAAACTGTTTTTT. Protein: CASSLTPQGVNEKLFF. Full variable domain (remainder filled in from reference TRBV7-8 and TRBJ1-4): GAGVSQSPRYKVAKRGQDVALRCDPISGHVSLFWYQQALGQGPEFLTYFQNEAQLDKSGLPSDRFFAERPEGSVSTLKIQRTQQEDSAVYLCASSLTPQGVNEKLFFGSGTQLSVL.

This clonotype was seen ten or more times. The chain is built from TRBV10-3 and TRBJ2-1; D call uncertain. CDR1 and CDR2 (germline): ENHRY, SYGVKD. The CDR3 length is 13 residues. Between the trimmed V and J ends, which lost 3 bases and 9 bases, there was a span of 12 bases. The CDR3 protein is CAISEVTGGEQFF. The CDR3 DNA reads TGTGCCATCAGTGAAGTAACCGGCGGTGAGCAGTTCTTC.

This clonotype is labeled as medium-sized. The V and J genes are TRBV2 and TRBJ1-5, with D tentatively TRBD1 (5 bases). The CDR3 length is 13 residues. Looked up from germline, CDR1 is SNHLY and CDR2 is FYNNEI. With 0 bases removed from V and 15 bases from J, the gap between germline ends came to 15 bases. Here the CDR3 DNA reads TGTGCCAGCAGTGAAGCCGGAACAGGAGGGCGGCATTTT. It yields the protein CASSEAGTGGRHF. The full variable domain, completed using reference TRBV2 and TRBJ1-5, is EPEVTQTPSHQVTQMGQEVILRCVPISNHLYFYWYRQILGQKVEFLVSFYNNEISEKSEIFDDQFSVERPDGSNFTLKIRSTKLEDSAMYFCASSEAGTGGRHFGDGTRLSIL.

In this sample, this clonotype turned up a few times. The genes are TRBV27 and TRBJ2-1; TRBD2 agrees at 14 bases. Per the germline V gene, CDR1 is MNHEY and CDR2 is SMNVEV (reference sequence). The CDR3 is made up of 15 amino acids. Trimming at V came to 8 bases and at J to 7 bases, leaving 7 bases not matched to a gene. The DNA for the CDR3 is TGTGCCAGCTCTTCGACTAGCGGGAGGGGTAATGAGCAGTTCTTC. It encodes CASSSTSGRGNEQFF.

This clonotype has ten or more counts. CDR3 residues: CASSLDFGTSGRSEQFF. The DNA of the CDR3 is TGTGCCAGCAGCTTAGATTTTGGGACTAGCGGGAGGAGTGAGCAGTTCTTC. The rearrangement joins TRBV11-3 to TRBJ2-1, with 15 bases identical to TRBD2. Germline lookup yields CDR1 SGHNT and CDR2 YENEEA. The trim removed 0 bases at V and 9 bases at J, leaving 6 bases unmatched. This CDR3 region has 17 residues.

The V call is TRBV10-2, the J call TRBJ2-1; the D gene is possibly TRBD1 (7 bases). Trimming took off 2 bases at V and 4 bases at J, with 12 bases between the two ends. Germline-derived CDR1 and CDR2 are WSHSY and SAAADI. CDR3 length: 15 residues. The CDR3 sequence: CASSEARGVYNEQFF. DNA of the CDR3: TGCGCCAGCAGTGAGGCCAGGGGGGTTTACAATGAGCAGTTCTTC.

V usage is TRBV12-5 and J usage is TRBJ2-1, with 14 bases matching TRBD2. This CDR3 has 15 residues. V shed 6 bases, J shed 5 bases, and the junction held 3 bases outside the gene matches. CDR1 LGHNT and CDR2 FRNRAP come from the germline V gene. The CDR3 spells CASGPGLAGDNEQFF. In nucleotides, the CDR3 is TGTGCTAGTGGCCCGGGACTAGCGGGAGACAATGAGCAGTTCTTC. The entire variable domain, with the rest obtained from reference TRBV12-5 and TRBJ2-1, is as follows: DARVTQTPRHKVTEMGQEVTMRCQPILGHNTVFWYRQTMMQGLELLAYFRNRAPLDDSGMPKDRFSAEMPDATLATLKIQPSEPRDSAVYFCASGPGLAGDNEQFFGPGTRLTVL.